These 21 T cell receptor beta chains share one sample of origin, sequenced in a study of cytomegalovirus exposure and HLA in healthy donors. Use of 60 Vbeta and 13 Jbeta primers characterized the PCR. Using immunoSEQ multiplex PCR, the repertoire was profiled, and TCRdb retains in-frame clones only, with some absent. The sample holds some 250,000 clones; around 76% are singletons and the top ten take 5.4%. Sequencing input: PBMCs. The receptors were gathered from a woman aged 35 to 49 in good health and CMV-seropositive.

This sequence joins TRBV15 and TRBJ1-1; tentative D call: TRBD1 (6 bases). In germline, CDR1 is LNHNV, CDR2 YYDKDF (reference sequence). Between the trimmed V and J ends, which lost 0 bases and 11 bases, there was a span of 19 bases. This CDR3 is built from 15 residues. CDR3 loop: CATSRDQGRGRNAFF. As DNA, the CDR3 is TGTGCCACCAGCAGAGACCAAGGCAGGGGAAGAAATGCTTTCTTT.

This rearrangement joins TRBV4-2 to TRBJ2-1; perhaps TRBD2 as D (7 bases). The length of the CDR3 is 15 residues. The germline V and J ends were trimmed by 4 bases and 4 bases, with 14 bases remaining between them. The germline V gene has CDR1 LGHNA and CDR2 YNFKEQ. The CDR3 is CASSPFRGAYNEQFF. As DNA, the CDR3 is TGTGCCAGCAGCCCCTTTCGGGGGGCTTACAATGAGCAGTTCTTC.

J is TRBJ1-1 and V is TRBV19; no firm D call. The CDR3 runs 15 residues. CDR1 is LNHDA and CDR2 is SQIVND in the germline V gene (reference sequence). V was cut by 0 bases and J by 1 base, with 9 bases left in between. The CDR3 sequence is CASSIDGPSNTEAFF. The CDR3 bases are TGTGCCAGTAGTATAGATGGGCCCTCGAACACTGAAGCTTTCTTT.

The chain recombines TRBV27 with TRBJ1-2, with a tentative D call TRBD1 (6 bases). CDR1 is MNHEY, CDR2 SMNVEV, per germline (reference sequence). Trimming removed 9 bases at V and 4 bases at J, with 18 bases between. The CDR3 has 14 residues. CDR3 sequence (DNA): TGTGCCAGTAAAAAGACAGGCCCCAGCTATGGCTACACCTTC. Its translation: CASKKTGPSYGYTF.

The genes are TRBV30 and TRBJ2-3, with TRBD1 matching 7 bases. Unmatched junction bases numbered 7, after V lost 1 base and J lost 3 bases. Germline CDR1 and CDR2: GTSNPN and SVGIG (reference sequence). The CDR3 totals 15 residues. The CDR3 sequence is CAWSALQGYTDTQYF. In DNA, the CDR3 is TGTGCCTGGAGTGCTTTACAGGGGTATACAGATACGCAGTATTTT.

The rearrangement links TRBV5-6 to TRBJ1-4; D might be TRBD1 (5 bases). In germline, CDR1 is SGHDT, CDR2 YYEEEE. This CDR3 comprises 13 residues. V dropped 5 bases and J dropped 5 bases, with 10 bases sitting between them. CDR3 amino acids: CASSLDRNEKLFF. CDR3 coding DNA: TGTGCCAGCAGTCTTGACAGAAATGAAAAACTGTTTTTT.

This clone came up a few times. The chain joins TRBV27 to TRBJ2-2; TRBD1 matches 7 bases. CDR3 length: 15 residues. Trimming cost V 5 bases and J 2 bases; bases outside gene matches: 5. From germline, CDR1 is MNHEY and CDR2 SMNVEV (reference sequence). The CDR3 DNA is TGTGCCAGCAGTCCGGGACAGCGAAACACCGGGGAGCTGTTTTTT. Its protein is CASSPGQRNTGELFF.

The chain couples TRBV19 to TRBJ1-5; D is unclear. The CDR3 extends over 14 amino acids. V was clipped by 6 bases and J by 0 bases, with 9 bases between them. Looked up from germline, CDR1 is LNHDA and CDR2 is SQIVND (reference sequence). This CDR3 is CASREDLSNQPQHF. CDR3 nucleotide sequence: TGTGCCAGTAGGGAGGACCTTAGCAATCAGCCCCAGCATTTT.

The V call is TRBV7-6, the J call TRBJ1-4; D unresolved. Germline CDR1 reads SGHVS; CDR2 reads FNYEAQ. CDR3 length equals 14 residues. V was clipped by 5 bases and J by 10 bases, with 17 bases between them. CDR3 sequence: CASSPRGIEGKLFF. The CDR3 DNA reads as TGTGCCAGCAGCCCCCGCGGGATCGAGGGAAAACTGTTTTTT.

The chain carries TRBV19 and TRBJ1-4; maybe TRBD1 (5 bases). Germline values: CDR1 LNHDA, CDR2 SQIVND (reference sequence). Trimming took off 6 bases at V and 8 bases at J, with 16 bases between the two ends. CDR3 length: 14 residues. CDR3 sequence (DNA): TGTGCCAGTAGCCGGGATCGCGGGGGGGAAAAACTGTTTTTT. Its protein product is CASSRDRGGEKLFF. The full variable domain, completed using reference TRBV19 and TRBJ1-4, is DGGITQSPKYLFRKEGQNVTLSCEQNLNHDAMYWYRQDPGQGLRLIYYSQIVNDFQKGDIAEGYSVSREKKESFPLTVTSAQKNPTAFYLCASSRDRGGEKLFFGSGTQLSVL.

V gene TRBV25-1 combines with J gene TRBJ1-2; 7 bases align to TRBD1. CDR1 is MGHDK, CDR2 SYGVNS, per germline. The CDR3 totals 14 residues. Trimming at V came to 6 bases and at J to 2 bases, leaving 6 bases not matched to a gene. CDR3 sequence: CASSLTGRNYGYTF. CDR3 DNA: TGTGCCAGCAGCCTGACAGGGAGAAACTATGGCTACACCTTC.

The sample holds a few counts of this clone. The chain recombines TRBV4-3 with TRBJ2-5; 9 bases fit TRBD1. This CDR3 has 17 residues. V shed 4 bases and J 4 bases; nucleotides not matched to a gene: 13. Germline V gives CDR1 LGHNA, CDR2 YSLEER. In DNA form, the CDR3 reads TGCGCCAGCAGCCCGACAGGGGGTGTAGGAATAGGAGAGACCCAGTACTTC. Translating gives CASSPTGGVGIGETQYF.

J is TRBJ2-1 and V is TRBV18, with TRBD2 matching 13 bases. Germline CDR1 reads KGHSH; CDR2 reads LQKENI. The CDR3 runs 19 residues. V lost 6 bases and J lost 0; bases outside the gene matches: 11. The CDR3 nucleotides are TGTGCCAGCTCGGATCGGACTAGCGGGGGCCCGATCTCCTACAATGAGCAGTTCTTC. This encodes CASSDRTSGGPISYNEQFF.

The chain employs TRBV14 and TRBJ2-6; TRBD2 matches at 7 bases. With V trimmed by 5 bases and J by 2 bases, 3 bases remained unmatched. CDR1 SGHDN and CDR2 FVKESK come from the germline V gene. The CDR3 covers 15 residues. The CDR3 loop reads CASSWGGTGANVLTF. As DNA, the CDR3 is TGTGCCAGCAGCTGGGGGGGTACTGGGGCCAACGTCCTGACTTTC.

The rearrangement uses TRBV6-6 and TRBJ1-1; maybe TRBD1 (5 bases). The CDR3 runs 13 residues. Between the trimmed V and J ends, which lost 4 bases and 1 base, there was a span of 7 bases. Per germline, CDR1 MNHNY and CDR2 SVGAGI (reference sequence). The CDR3 loop is CASSSDRNTEAFF. The CDR3 bases are TGTGCCAGCAGTTCCGACAGGAACACTGAAGCTTTCTTT.

CDR3 residues: CASSQDLLERRDPNYGYTF. The DNA for the CDR3 is TGCGCCAGCAGCCAAGATCTTCTAGAGAGGAGGGATCCCAACTATGGCTACACCTTC. The rearrangement joins TRBV4-3 to TRBJ1-2; the D is unclear. Germline assignment: CDR1 LGHNA and CDR2 YSLEER. The CDR3 covers 19 residues. Trimming took 0 bases from V and 2 from J, leaving 22 bases between them.

The chain employs TRBV19 and TRBJ2-6; the match to TRBD2 covers 10 bases. The CDR3 spans 18 residues. The V segment lost 4 bases and the J segment 0 bases; nucleotides outside the gene matches: 6. In germline, CDR1 is LNHDA, CDR2 SQIVND (reference sequence). The CDR3 region has the DNA TGTGCCAGTAGTACCCGGAGCGGGGGGGTCTCTGGGGCCAACGTCCTGACTTTC. Translating it yields CASSTRSGGVSGANVLTF.

The chain couples TRBV30 to TRBJ1-2, with D maybe TRBD1 (5 bases). The CDR3 runs 15 residues. The germline V gene encodes CDR1 GTSNPN and CDR2 SVGIG (reference sequence). V was shortened by 2 bases and J by 3 bases, with 16 bases between the two germline ends. CDR3 protein: CAWSFETVRDYGYTF. CDR3 nucleotides: TGTGCCTGGAGTTTTGAGACAGTCAGGGACTATGGCTACACCTTC.

The chain links TRBV11-2 to TRBJ1-5; 9 nucleotides line up with TRBD1. Germline-derived CDR1 and CDR2 are SGHAT and FQNNGV. This CDR3 has 17 amino acids. J gave up 1 base and V 5 bases, and 9 bases lay outside the gene matches. In nucleotides, the CDR3 is TGTGCCAGCAGCCAACCCCGGGGACAGGGAAGCAATCAGCCCCAGCATTTT. Its protein product is CASSQPRGQGSNQPQHF.

The chain is built from TRBV6-5 and TRBJ1-2, with 8 bases fitting TRBD1. Germline-derived CDR1 and CDR2 are MNHEY and SVGAGI. The CDR3 spans 14 residues. After removal of 5 bases from V and 1 base from J, the junction contained 3 bases not matched to a gene. CDR3 bases: TGTGCCAGCAGTGCAGGACAGGGTAACTATGGCTACACCTTC. Amino acid sequence: CASSAGQGNYGYTF.

The V call is TRBV25-1, the J call TRBJ1-1, with D perhaps TRBD1 (6 bases). The germline V gene encodes CDR1 MGHDK and CDR2 SYGVNS. Trimming stripped 4 bases from V and 8 bases from J, with 11 bases between. The CDR3 is 12 amino acids. The CDR3 reads CASSARTEEAFF. DNA for the CDR3: TGTGCCAGCAGTGCGAGGACAGAAGAAGCTTTCTTT.